Each of the 32 T cell receptor beta chains below was sequenced from the same sample in a study of cytomegalovirus exposure and HLA in healthy donors. The PCR used 60 Vbeta and 13 Jbeta primers. Clones were read by immunoSEQ multiplex PCR, and TCRdb kept only the in-frame ones, dropping some. The sample lists a few hundred thousand clones, 85% to 95% occurring once. The sequenced material came from PBMCs. The receptors stem from a girl aged 2 to 9 in good health and CMV-seronegative.

The chain couples TRBV30 to TRBJ1-1, with D perhaps TRBD1 (6 bases). V lost 3 bases to trimming and J lost 11 bases, with 13 bases between them. Germline V CDR1 and CDR2: GTSNPN, SVGIG (reference sequence). The CDR3 extends over 11 amino acids. The DNA of the CDR3 is TGTGCCTGGAGGTTACAGGGAGGGGCTTTCTTT. Translated: CAWRLQGGAFF.

Only a few counts were recorded for this clone. This chain joins TRBV6-1 and TRBJ2-3, with D hard to call. V shed 1 base and J shed 2 bases, with 10 bases lying between them. CDR1 is MNHNS and CDR2 is SASEGT in the germline V gene. The CDR3 spans 15 residues. The CDR3 region has the DNA TGTGCCAGCAGTGAAGGTATCTTCCTCACAGATACGCAGTATTTT. Encoded protein: CASSEGIFLTDTQYF.

The CDR3, as DNA: TGTGCCAGCACCAATCCGGGACAGGGGAGTTCTGGCTACACCTTC. As protein: CASTNPGQGSSGYTF. The rearrangement links TRBV6-5 to TRBJ1-2, with TRBD1 matching 10 bases. The CDR3 covers 15 residues. With 7 bases clipped from V and 7 bases from J, the junction kept 12 bases outside the gene matches. Per the germline V gene, CDR1 is MNHEY and CDR2 is SVGAGI.

This clone was seen a single time. V and J are TRBV28 and TRBJ2-2, with 7 bases matching TRBD1. The CDR3 is made up of 16 amino acids. Germline loops: CDR1 MDHEN, CDR2 SYDVKM. Losses at the gene ends were 6 bases for V and 0 bases for J; bases not matched to a gene: 7. The CDR3 region is CASRELGTANTGELFF. DNA of the CDR3: TGTGCCAGCAGGGAACTAGGGACAGCGAACACCGGGGAGCTGTTTTTT.

This clone was observed once. The V gene is TRBV11-2, the J gene TRBJ2-3; 14 positions agree with TRBD2. J was trimmed by 0 bases and V by 11 bases; bases with no gene match: 16. This CDR3 is 19 amino acids long. Germline CDR1 and CDR2: SGHAT and FQNNGV. The CDR3 region is CAPSPGLAGGIRSTDTQYF. Written as DNA, the CDR3 is TGTGCCCCCTCCCCCGGACTAGCGGGAGGCATCCGGAGCACAGATACGCAGTATTTT.

V gene TRBV7-9 combines with J gene TRBJ1-2, with TRBD1 matching 7 bases. Trimming removed 5 bases from V and 7 bases from J; junction bases left unmatched: 10. The germline V gene has CDR1 SEHNR and CDR2 FQNEAQ (reference sequence). The CDR3 loop spans 14 amino acids. The CDR3 region has the DNA TGTGCCAGCAGCCCACCAGACAGGGAGTGTGGCTACACCTTC. The encoded protein is CASSPPDRECGYTF.

This clone was seen a single time. The chain recombines TRBV6-5 with TRBJ1-1; D call uncertain. The CDR3 has 13 residues. Germline values: CDR1 MNHEY, CDR2 SVGAGI. With 4 bases removed from V and 1 base from J, the gap between germline ends came to 7 bases. CDR3 sequence reads: CASSFRENTEAFF. In nucleotides, the CDR3 is TGTGCCAGCAGTTTCCGAGAGAACACTGAAGCTTTCTTT.

This rearrangement joins TRBV30 to TRBJ1-1, with TRBD1 matching 7 bases. Germline loops: CDR1 GTSNPN, CDR2 SVGIG (reference sequence). The CDR3 runs 15 residues. V lost 5 bases and J lost 2; bases outside the gene matches: 11. In nucleotides, the CDR3 is TGTGCCTGGTTGGAGAGAGGGACAGCCAACACTGAAGCTTTCTTT. It translates to CAWLERGTANTEAFF.

This clone is a singleton in its sample. The chain couples TRBV5-1 to TRBJ2-1, with TRBD2 identical over 13 bases. V lost 7 bases to trimming and J lost 9 bases; unmatched junction nucleotides: 16. CDR3 length: 17 amino acids. Germline V gene data show CDR1 as SGHRS and CDR2 as YFSETQ. CDR3 amino acids: CASSLNPGLAGATEQFF. Written as DNA, the CDR3 is TGCGCCAGCTCCCTAAACCCAGGACTAGCGGGAGCCACTGAGCAGTTCTTC.

This clone was found once. The rearrangement joins TRBV27 to TRBJ2-1, with 10 bases fitting TRBD2. Germline CDR1 reads MNHEY; CDR2 reads SMNVEV (reference sequence). The CDR3 extends over 16 amino acids. The V gene end was trimmed by 4 bases and the J gene end by 9 bases; junction bases not matched to a gene: 12. The CDR3 DNA reads as TGTGCCAGCAGTTCCCTACTAGCGGGGTTAGGCAGTGAGCAGTTCTTC. It codes for CASSSLLAGLGSEQFF.

About this clone: One end of the junction is discordant with germline, which a read error may explain. This chain joins TRBV14 and TRBJ2-7, with 14 bases fitting TRBD2. The CDR3 sequence is 12 residues long. CDR1 is SGHDN and CDR2 is FVKESK in the germline V gene. The CDR3 protein is CASSPGLAGVHF. In DNA, the CDR3 is TGTGCCAGCAGCCCGGGACTAGCGGGAGTGCACTTC.

The CDR3, as DNA: TGTGCCAGCAGCGCAGAAGCAACTAATGAAAAACTGTTTTTT. Its translation is CASSAEATNEKLFF. The V and J genes are TRBV9 and TRBJ1-4; D is unclear. Germline assignment: CDR1 SGDLS and CDR2 YYNGEE. Trimming removed 3 bases from V and 0 bases from J, with 6 bases in between. The CDR3 has 14 amino acids.

The rearrangement links TRBV2 to TRBJ2-1, with 14 nucleotides matching TRBD2. The CDR3 spans 19 residues. The germline CDR1 and CDR2 sequences are SNHLY and FYNNEI. Trimming took 0 bases from V and 0 from J; bases not matched to a gene: 4. The CDR3 sequence is CASSEAPGTSGSSYNEQFF. The CDR3 DNA follows: TGTGCCAGCAGTGAAGCCCCAGGGACTAGCGGGAGCTCCTACAATGAGCAGTTCTTC.

The chain combines TRBV2 with TRBJ2-5; the D gene is possibly TRBD1 (6 bases). Judging by the DNA end, TRBJ2-7 fits better; the J call may be wrong. The CDR3 is made up of 12 amino acids. Germline-derived CDR1 and CDR2 are SNHLY and FYNNEI. CDR3 sequence (DNA): TGTGCCAGCAGGACAGGCTTCTACGAGCAGTACTTC. This encodes CASRTGFYEQYF.

This chain uses TRBV5-1 with TRBJ2-5, with TRBD1 as a possible D gene (6 bases). Trimming stripped 0 bases from V and 1 base from J, with 7 bases between. The germline V gene encodes CDR1 SGHRS and CDR2 YFSETQ. The CDR3 totals 14 residues. In DNA, the CDR3 is TGCGCCAGCAGCTTGGGGGGGCCCCAAGAGACCCAGTACTTC. Protein sequence: CASSLGGPQETQYF.

The genes are TRBV29-1 and TRBJ1-1; no firm D call. From germline, CDR1 is SQVTM and CDR2 ANQGSEA. V was pared by 5 bases and J by 1 base, with 11 bases between. This CDR3 is 13 amino acids long. Written as DNA, the CDR3 is TGCAGCGTTTCTTTACAAAGGAACACTGAAGCTTTCTTT. Residues: CSVSLQRNTEAFF.

Only one count was recorded for this clone. The chain combines TRBV27 with TRBJ2-7, with TRBD2 matching over 13 bases. Trimming removed 0 bases from V and 0 bases from J; junction bases left unmatched: 8. CDR1 is MNHEY and CDR2 is SMNVEV in the germline V gene (reference sequence). The CDR3 contains 19 residues. CDR3 residues: CASSLSGLAGTGSSYEQYF. In DNA form, the CDR3 reads TGTGCCAGCAGTTTATCGGGACTAGCGGGGACCGGGTCCTCCTACGAGCAGTACTTC.

V is TRBV7-9 and J is TRBJ2-3; tentatively, D is TRBD1 (6 bases). The length of the CDR3 is 15 residues. CDR1 is SEHNR and CDR2 is FQNEAQ in the germline V gene (reference sequence). Trimming left V 3 bases short and J 2 bases short, with 12 bases between. The CDR3 region is CASSFQGRNTDTQYF. The CDR3 DNA sequence: TGTGCCAGCAGCTTCCAGGGGCGAAACACAGATACGCAGTATTTT.

This CDR3 reads CASTTTSGFTNTGELFF. The CDR3 DNA reads as TGTGCCAGCACGACGACTAGCGGCTTTACGAACACCGGGGAGCTGTTTTTT. The chain employs TRBV7-9 and TRBJ2-2, with 9 nucleotides matching TRBD2. The CDR3 runs 17 residues. From germline, CDR1 is SEHNR and CDR2 FQNEAQ (reference sequence). Losses at the gene ends were 7 bases for V and 0 bases for J; bases not matched to a gene: 9. Drawing the rest from reference TRBV7-9 and TRBJ2-2, the complete variable domain is DTGVSQNPRHKITKRGQNVTFRCDPISEHNRLYWYRQTLGQGPEFLTYFQNEAQLEKSRLLSDRFSAERPKGSFSTLEIQRTEQGDSAMYLCASTTTSGFTNTGELFFGEGSRLTVL.

The chain has TRBV19 and TRBJ1-4; 10 nucleotides match TRBD1. The germline V gene encodes CDR1 LNHDA and CDR2 SQIVND (reference sequence). The J segment lost 7 bases and the V segment lost 5 bases, leaving 4 bases of the junction unmatched. This CDR3 spans 14 amino acids. Here the CDR3 reads CASSPRDRGEKLFF. In DNA form, the CDR3 reads TGTGCCAGTAGTCCTCGGGACAGGGGTGAAAAACTGTTTTTT.

The CDR3 spells CASSVGQGNQPQHF. The CDR3 coding sequence is TGTGCCAGCAGCGTGGGACAGGGAAATCAGCCCCAGCATTTT. The chain links TRBV13 to TRBJ1-5, with 9 bases fitting TRBD1. The CDR3 extends over 14 amino acids. Germline trimming cut 5 bases from V and 4 bases from J; bases unmatched to any gene: 3. CDR1 PRHDT and CDR2 FYEKMQ come from the germline V gene (reference sequence).

This rearrangement joins TRBV20-1 to TRBJ1-1; 7 bases are shared with TRBD1. The germline V gene encodes CDR1 DFQATT and CDR2 SNEGSKA (reference sequence). The CDR3 covers 11 residues. With V trimmed by 6 bases and J by 4 bases, 2 bases remained unmatched. CDR3 bases: TGCAGTGCAACAGGGGCCACTGAAGCTTTCTTT. It encodes CSATGATEAFF.

As concerns this clone: The sample has other DNA sequences that encode this CDR3 too. V is TRBV18 and J is TRBJ2-7; a possible D gene is TRBD1 (6 bases). The CDR3 spans 12 residues. Germline CDR1 KGHSH, CDR2 LQKENI. Trimming left V 2 bases short and J 5 bases short, with 7 bases between. CDR3 nucleotide sequence: TGTGCCAGCTCACCATCAGGGGACGAGCAGTACTTC. Amino acids: CASSPSGDEQYF.

The chain joins TRBV5-4 to TRBJ2-5, with 7 bases fitting TRBD1. The CDR3 consists of 18 residues. J gave up 4 bases and V 3 bases, and 18 bases lay outside the gene matches. Germline CDR1 reads SGHNT; CDR2 reads YYREEE (reference sequence). CDR3 amino acids: CASSYLPAGQATGETQYF. The CDR3 region has the DNA TGTGCCAGCAGCTACCTACCCGCTGGACAGGCGACGGGAGAGACCCAGTACTTC.

The chain recombines TRBV9 with TRBJ2-1; 12 positions agree with TRBD2. The CDR3 has 19 residues. Trimming removed 1 base from V and 0 bases from J; junction bases left unmatched: 8. Germline lookup yields CDR1 SGDLS and CDR2 YYNGEE. This chain's CDR3 is CASSVRTSGRSSSYNEQFF. The CDR3 nucleotides are TGTGCCAGCAGCGTAAGAACTAGCGGGAGGTCTAGCTCCTACAATGAGCAGTTCTTC.

This rearrangement joins TRBV29-1 to TRBJ2-5, with D perhaps matching TRBD1 (6 bases). The germline gives CDR1 SQVTM, CDR2 ANQGSEA. Between the trimmed V and J ends, which lost 8 bases and 1 base, there was a span of 14 bases. This CDR3 has 13 residues. CDR3 amino acids: CSWKGVGQETQYF. The CDR3 DNA reads TGCAGCTGGAAGGGGGTCGGCCAAGAGACCCAGTACTTC.

The chain links TRBV4-2 to TRBJ2-7; maybe TRBD2 (5 bases). Per germline, CDR1 LGHNA and CDR2 YNFKEQ. This CDR3 is 14 amino acids long. Trimming took 5 bases from V and 4 from J, leaving 15 bases between them. The CDR3 is CASSGGVSGYEQYF. CDR3 sequence (DNA): TGTGCCAGCAGCGGAGGCGTGTCGGGATACGAGCAGTACTTC.

This rearrangement joins TRBV19 to TRBJ2-2; D might be TRBD2 (5 bases). Trimming pared 2 bases from V and 5 bases from J, leaving 9 bases between. This CDR3 is built from 14 residues. Per germline, CDR1 LNHDA and CDR2 SQIVND (reference sequence). The CDR3 DNA reads TGTGCCAGTAGTATACGAGGGCAGACCGGGGAGCTGTTTTTT. Its translation: CASSIRGQTGELFF.

The V and J genes are TRBV7-8 and TRBJ2-7, with 9 bases aligning to TRBD1. With 4 bases clipped from V and 6 bases from J, the junction kept 7 bases outside the gene matches. Germline lookup yields CDR1 SGHVS and CDR2 FQNEAQ. The CDR3 has 14 amino acids. CDR3 DNA sequence: TGTGCCAGCAGCTATGGACAGGGGCCTACCGAGCAGTACTTC. This codes for CASSYGQGPTEQYF.

This chain uses TRBV19 with TRBJ2-5; 7 nucleotides match TRBD1. The CDR3 is 13 amino acids. CDR1 and CDR2 (germline): LNHDA, SQIVND (reference sequence). The junction had 6 bases not matched to a gene; V was cut back by 6 bases and J by 5 bases. The CDR3, as DNA: TGTGCCAGTAGCTCGGACAGGCGGGAGACCCAGTACTTC. It codes for CASSSDRRETQYF.

The chain has TRBV29-1 and TRBJ2-7; 9 bases agree with TRBD1. CDR1 and CDR2 (germline): SQVTM, ANQGSEA. The junction had 12 bases not matched to a gene; V was cut back by 6 bases and J by 3 bases. The CDR3 totals 15 residues. In nucleotides, the CDR3 is TGCAGCGTGGGGGCCGGGACAGGGATGATCTACGAGCAGTACTTC. It is translated as CSVGAGTGMIYEQYF.

The count of this clone is one. The CDR3 reads CASSPSSDPQETQYF. The CDR3 nucleotides are TGTGCCAGCTCACCTAGTAGCGATCCTCAAGAGACCCAGTACTTC. The genes are TRBV18 and TRBJ2-5; a weak D match, TRBD2 (5 bases). The length of the CDR3 is 15 residues. Trimming took 3 bases from V and 2 from J, leaving 13 bases between them. Germline lookup yields CDR1 KGHSH and CDR2 LQKENI.